Below, one T cell receptor beta chain is given with its context. This sample was taken from a study of patients and donors after allogeneic stem cell transplantation. V was pared by 0 bases and J by 3 bases, with 12 bases between. Per the germline V gene, CDR1 is KGHDR and CDR2 is SFDVKD. This CDR3 comprises 16 residues. MiXCR was run by TCRdb on the RT-PCR reads, yielding one entry per CDR3 protein. Here the sample spans over 350,000 distinct CDR3 sequences, approximately 16% being singletons. The receptor was isolated from a human donor who was either an allogeneic HSCT recipient or a stem cell or donor lymphocyte infusion donor (not recorded which). It is not recorded whose cells these are; they may come from a transplant donor. The V gene is TRBV24-1, the J gene TRBJ2-3; D remains ambiguous. Sequenced sample: blood, either unsorted or a sorted T cell fraction (not recorded which). The CDR3, as DNA: TGTGCCACCAGTGATTTGCGGGTAGTCGGGACAGATACGCAGTATTTT. Its translation is CATSDLRVVGTDTQYF.